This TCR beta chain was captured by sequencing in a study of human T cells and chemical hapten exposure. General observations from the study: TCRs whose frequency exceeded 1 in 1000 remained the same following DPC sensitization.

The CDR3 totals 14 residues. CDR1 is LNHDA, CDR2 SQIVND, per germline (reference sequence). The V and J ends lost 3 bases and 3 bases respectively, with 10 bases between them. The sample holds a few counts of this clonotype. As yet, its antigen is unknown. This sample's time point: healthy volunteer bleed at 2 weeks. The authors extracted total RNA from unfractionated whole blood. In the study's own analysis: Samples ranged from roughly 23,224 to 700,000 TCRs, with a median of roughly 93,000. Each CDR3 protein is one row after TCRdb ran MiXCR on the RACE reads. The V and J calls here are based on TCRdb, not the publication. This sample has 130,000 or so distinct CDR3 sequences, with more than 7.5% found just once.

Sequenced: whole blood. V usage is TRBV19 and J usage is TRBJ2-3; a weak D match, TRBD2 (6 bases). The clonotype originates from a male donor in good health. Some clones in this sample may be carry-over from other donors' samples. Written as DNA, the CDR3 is TGTGCCAGTAGTATCCGGGAGCTTACAGATACGCAGTATTTT. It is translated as CASSIRELTDTQYF.